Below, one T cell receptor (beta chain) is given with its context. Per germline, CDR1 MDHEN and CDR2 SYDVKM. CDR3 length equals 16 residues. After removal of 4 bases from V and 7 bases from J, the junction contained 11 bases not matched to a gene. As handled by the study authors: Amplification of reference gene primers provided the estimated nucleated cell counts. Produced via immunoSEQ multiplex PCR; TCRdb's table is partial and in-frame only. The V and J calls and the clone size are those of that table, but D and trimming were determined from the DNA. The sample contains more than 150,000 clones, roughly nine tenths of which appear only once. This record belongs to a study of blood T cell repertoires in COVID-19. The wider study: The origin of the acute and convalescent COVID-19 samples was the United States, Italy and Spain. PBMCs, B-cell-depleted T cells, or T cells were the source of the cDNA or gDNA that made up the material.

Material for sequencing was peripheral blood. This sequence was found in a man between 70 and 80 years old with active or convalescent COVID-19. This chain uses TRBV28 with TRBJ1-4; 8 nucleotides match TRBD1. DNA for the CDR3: TGTGCCAGCAGTTCCCCAGGACAGGGTGAGGGTGAAAAACTGTTTTTT. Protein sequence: CASSSPGQGEGEKLFF.